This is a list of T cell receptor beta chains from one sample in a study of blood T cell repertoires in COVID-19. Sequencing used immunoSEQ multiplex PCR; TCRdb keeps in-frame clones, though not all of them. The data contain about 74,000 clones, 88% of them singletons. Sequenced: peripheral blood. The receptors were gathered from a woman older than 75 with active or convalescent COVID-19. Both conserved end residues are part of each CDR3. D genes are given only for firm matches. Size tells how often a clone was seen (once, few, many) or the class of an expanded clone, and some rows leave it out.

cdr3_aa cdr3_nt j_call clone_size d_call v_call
CSVEWPTNEKLFF TGCAGCGTTGAATGGCCAACTAATGAAAAACTGTTTTTT TRBJ1-4 once . TRBV29-1
CASSPDRLAVAYEQYF TGTGCCAGCAGCCCCGATCGGCTAGCGGTGGCCTACGAGCAGTACTTC TRBJ2-7 . TRBD2 TRBV7-2
CASRASGLAGGRLGEQYF TGTGCCAGTAGGGCTTCGGGGCTAGCGGGAGGGCGCCTTGGCGAGCAGTACTTC TRBJ2-7 . TRBD2 TRBV19
CASSKNRRVLSYGYTF TGTGCCAGCAGCAAAAATAGGCGGGTCTTGTCTTATGGCTACACCTTC TRBJ1-2 . . TRBV21-1
CASSEAGMYGYTF TGTGCCAGCAGTGAAGCCGGTATGTATGGCTACACCTTC TRBJ1-2 . . TRBV6-1
CASSTSRDYNEQFF TGTGCCAGCAGCACATCACGGGACTACAATGAGCAGTTCTTC TRBJ2-1 . . TRBV7-8
CASSRTTSASTDTQYF TGCGCCAGCAGCAGAACGACTAGCGCCTCCACAGATACGCAGTATTTT TRBJ2-3 . TRBD2 TRBV5-1
CASSARTGAAGELFF TGTGCCAGCAGCGCCAGGACAGGAGCGGCGGGGGAGCTGTTTTTT TRBJ2-2 . TRBD1 TRBV6-4
CASRGTGGIGELFF TGTGCCAGCAGAGGGACAGGGGGGATCGGGGAGCTGTTTTTT TRBJ2-2 . TRBD1 TRBV28
CATSAGLGSNYGYGYTF TGTGCCACCAGTGCAGGACTCGGATCTAACTATGGCTATGGCTACACCTTC TRBJ1-2 once . TRBV24-1
CASSLDLVSVPFF TGTGCCAGCAGCTTAGATTTGGTCTCAGTGCCGTTTTTT TRBJ1-4 . . TRBV7-7
CASSLQGSTEAFF TGTGCCAGCAGCTTACAGGGATCCACTGAAGCTTTCTTT TRBJ1-1 . . TRBV7-9
CASSRGQGSSTEAFF TGTGCCAGCAGTCGTGGACAGGGGAGTTCCACTGAAGCTTTCTTT TRBJ1-1 . TRBD1 TRBV6-2/TRBV6-3
CASSWTGTEQYF TGTGCCAGCAGCTGGACAGGGACCGAGCAGTACTTC TRBJ2-7 once TRBD1 TRBV2
CASSPMTGIDSPLHF TGTGCCAGCTCGCCAATGACAGGGATCGATTCACCCCTCCACTTT TRBJ1-6 . TRBD1 TRBV18
CASSRDRPSSGNTIYF TGTGCCAGTAGTAGGGACAGGCCGAGCTCTGGAAACACCATATATTTT TRBJ1-3 . TRBD1 TRBV19
CASSVPSSGGSDTQYF TGTGCCAGCAGCGTACCCTCTAGCGGGGGGTCAGATACGCAGTATTTT TRBJ2-3 . TRBD2 TRBV9
CASSRGSSGNTIYF TGTGCCAGTAGTAGAGGCAGCTCTGGAAACACCATATATTTT TRBJ1-3 . . TRBV19
CASSPQQGEAFF TGTGCCAGCTCACCGCAACAGGGTGAAGCTTTCTTT TRBJ1-1 . . TRBV18
CASSPPQRWGVYEQYF TGTGCCAGCAGCCCCCCTCAACGGTGGGGGGTCTACGAGCAGTACTTC TRBJ2-7 . . TRBV9
CATSDFSADTQYF TGTGCCACCAGTGATTTCTCGGCAGATACGCAGTATTTT TRBJ2-3 . . TRBV24-1
CASSQDDRVSGYTF TGCGCCAGCAGCCAAGATGACAGGGTGTCGGGCTACACCTTC TRBJ1-2 . TRBD1 TRBV4-3
CASSLVVGPGSASPLHF TGTGCCAGCAGCTTGGTGGTTGGGCCAGGGTCGGCTTCACCCCTCCACTTT TRBJ1-6 few . TRBV5-6
CASSSDSPAINQPQHF TGTGCCAGTAGTTCGGACAGTCCTGCGATCAATCAGCCCCAGCATTTT TRBJ1-5 once . TRBV19
CASSPGTGGTSGYGYTF TGTGCCAGCTCACCGGGGACAGGGGGCACTAGTGGCTATGGCTACACCTTC TRBJ1-2 . TRBD1 TRBV18
CASSDRDRGEQFF TGTGCCAGCTCAGACCGGGACAGGGGTGAGCAGTTCTTC TRBJ2-1 . TRBD1 TRBV18
CASSLGQGNTGELFF TGCGCCAGCAGCTTGGGGCAGGGGAACACCGGGGAGCTGTTTTTT TRBJ2-2 . . TRBV5-1
CASSRDRGHEQFF TGTGCCAGTAGCCGGGACAGGGGACATGAGCAGTTCTTC TRBJ2-1 . TRBD1 TRBV19
CASSQPPGLAGFGEQFF TGCGCCAGCAGCCAACCACCGGGACTAGCGGGGTTCGGTGAGCAGTTCTTC TRBJ2-1 . TRBD2 TRBV4-1
CASNNYEQYF TGTGCCAGCAACAACTACGAGCAGTACTTC TRBJ2-7 . . TRBV6-5
CASRPGTGEGPLHF TGCGCCAGCAGACCCGGGACAGGGGAGGGTCCCCTCCACTTT TRBJ1-6 . TRBD1 TRBV5-1
CASTPGLAGEETQYF TGTGCCAGCACCCCGGGACTAGCGGGGGAAGAGACCCAGTACTTC TRBJ2-5 once TRBD2 TRBV11-2
CASSHETGYEQYF TGCGCCAGCAGCCACGAGACAGGGTACGAGCAGTACTTC TRBJ2-7 once TRBD1 TRBV5-1
CATSRGTGQNNQPQHF TGTGCCACCAGCAGAGGGACGGGACAGAACAATCAGCCCCAGCATTTT TRBJ1-5 . TRBD1 TRBV15
CASSLQSLAGGRETQYF TGTGCCAGCAGCTTACAATCTCTAGCGGGAGGGAGGGAGACCCAGTACTTC TRBJ2-5 . TRBD2 TRBV7-8
CASSYWDREGTEAFF TGTGCCAGCAGCTACTGGGACAGGGAAGGGACTGAAGCTTTCTTT TRBJ1-1 . TRBD1 TRBV7-9
CASRSGGAEYEQYF TGCGCCAGCAGGAGCGGGGGGGCGGAATACGAGCAGTACTTC TRBJ2-7 . TRBD2 TRBV5-1
CASSSGLAGGGAYNEQFF TGCGCCAGCAGCTCGGGACTAGCGGGAGGAGGGGCCTACAATGAGCAGTTCTTC TRBJ2-1 . TRBD2 TRBV5-1
CASSFGRRGGAEAFF TGTGCCAGCAGCTTTGGCCGACGAGGCGGGGCTGAAGCTTTCTTT TRBJ1-1 few . TRBV7-2
CATSPGGAYSGNTIYF TGTGCCACCAGCCCCGGAGGGGCCTACTCTGGAAACACCATATATTTT TRBJ1-3 once . TRBV15
CASSFGVAGATGELFF TGTGCCAGCAGCTTTGGAGTAGCGGGGGCCACCGGGGAGCTGTTTTTT TRBJ2-2 . TRBD2 TRBV5-4
CASSLTGTPGGAQYF TGTGCCAGCAGCTTAACCGGGACACCTGGGGGAGCCCAGTACTTC TRBJ2-5 . . TRBV7-3
CASSLRLAGGPDEQFF TGCGCCAGCAGCTTGCGGCTAGCGGGGGGGCCAGATGAGCAGTTCTTC TRBJ2-1 few TRBD2 TRBV5-1
CASSVFRGSYEQYF TGTGCCAGCAGTGTTTTCCGCGGGAGCTACGAGCAGTACTTC TRBJ2-7 . TRBD2 TRBV6-4
CASSSYGGQNTEAFF TGTGCCAGCAGTTCATATGGGGGCCAAAACACTGAAGCTTTCTTT TRBJ1-1 . . TRBV27
CASSLGLANTQYF TGCGCCAGCAGCTTGGGACTAGCGAATACGCAGTATTTT TRBJ2-3 . TRBD2 TRBV5-1
CASSQDRRVYGELFF TGCGCCAGCAGCCAAGACAGGAGGGTATACGGGGAGCTGTTTTTT TRBJ2-2 . . TRBV4-3
CASSLRTSGSDPYEQYF TGTGCCAGCAGCTTACGGACTAGCGGGAGCGATCCCTACGAGCAGTACTTC TRBJ2-7 once TRBD2 TRBV11-2
CASSYIPGQGVPLANVLTF TGTGCCAGCAGTTACATACCGGGACAGGGGGTTCCCTTGGCCAACGTCCTGACTTTC TRBJ2-6 . TRBD1 TRBV6-2/TRBV6-3
CASSLDSYTDTQYF TGTGCCAGCAGCTTAGACAGTTACACAGATACGCAGTATTTT TRBJ2-3 . . TRBV7-2